Described below is a single T cell receptor (beta chain) sequence and its context. Its antigen is undetermined. This sample stems from a study of PD-1 blockade in classical Hodgkin lymphoma. Study results and limitations: The CD4+ diversity rise by C4D1 was clearest in complete responders. Before treatment, complete responders showed about the same diversity as newly diagnosed patients. Baseline TCR diversity was reportedly lower in newly diagnosed patients than in healthy donors. It was reported as lower still in relapsed/refractory patients.

Trimming stripped 1 base from V and 7 bases from J, with 8 bases between. Germline V gene data show CDR1 as SQVTM and CDR2 as ANQGSEA. CDR3 length: 12 residues. Sequencing used immunoSEQ multiplex PCR; TCRdb keeps in-frame clones, though not all of them. Of about 97,000 clones listed, over 80% are singletons. With no exception, relapse followed autologous stem cell transplantation in all patients, and brentuximab vedotin exposure varied. Sequenced material: peripheral blood mononuclear cells (PBMCs), taken at baseline. The V call is TRBV29-1, the J call TRBJ2-1; no firm D call. The clonotype was recovered from a human donor with classical Hodgkin lymphoma. The CDR3 bases are TGCAGCGTTGAAGTGGAGATGAATGAGCAGTTCTTC. This sequence encodes CSVEVEMNEQFF.